Presented here are 6 T cell receptor beta chains from one specimen sequenced in a study of PD-1 blockade in classical Hodgkin lymphoma. In every patient, relapse followed autologous stem cell transplantation, while exposure to brentuximab vedotin differed. This table comes from immunoSEQ multiplex PCR, and its TCRdb copy is limited to in-frame clones, with some not included. The sample consists of some 64,000 clones, 75% to 90% of them appearing once. The source material was peripheral blood mononuclear cells (PBMCs), sampled at baseline. All receptors derive from a human donor with classical Hodgkin lymphoma.

J is TRBJ2-2 and V is TRBV5-6; D remains ambiguous. The CDR3 has 14 amino acids. Germline values: CDR1 SGHDT, CDR2 YYEEEE. Trimming removed 4 bases from V and 4 bases from J, with 11 bases in between. The CDR3 sequence: CASSLLDATGELFF. CDR3 coding DNA: TGTGCCAGCAGCCTGCTGGACGCCACCGGGGAGCTGTTTTTT.

CDR3 sequence: CASSRGGNTEAFF. In DNA form, the CDR3 reads TGTGCCAGCAGTCGCGGAGGGAACACTGAAGCTTTCTTT. This sequence joins TRBV25-1 and TRBJ1-1; D gene uncertain. The length of the CDR3 is 13 residues. Germline lookup yields CDR1 MGHDK and CDR2 SYGVNS. Trimming shortened V by 5 bases and J by 1 base, and 8 bases separated the two germline ends.

This rearrangement joins TRBV18 to TRBJ2-3; 10 nucleotides line up with TRBD2. This CDR3 has 16 amino acids. V lost 5 bases to trimming and J lost 0 bases; unmatched junction nucleotides: 5. CDR1 and CDR2 (germline): KGHSH, LQKENI. The CDR3 DNA reads as TGTGCCAGCTCAGAAACTAGCGGGGCGAGCACAGATACGCAGTATTTT. This encodes CASSETSGASTDTQYF. The variable domain in full, with the rest retrieved from reference TRBV18 and TRBJ2-3, is NAGVMQNPRHLVRRRGQEARLRCSPMKGHSHVYWYRQLPEEGLKFMVYLQKENIIDESGMPKERFSAEFPKEGPSILRIQQVVRGDSAAYFCASSETSGASTDTQYFGPGTRLTVL.

On this clone: The junction departs from germline at one end; a sequencing error may be responsible. This chain links TRBV7-3 with TRBJ1-1, with D perhaps TRBD1 (6 bases). The germline V gene has CDR1 SGHTA and CDR2 FQGTGA. This CDR3 has 14 amino acids. CDR3 amino acids: CASSLTTGHTEAFF. CDR3 in DNA: TGTGCCAGCAGCCTAACCACAGGGCACACTGAAGCTTTCTTT.

This clone was recorded only once. Distinct nucleotide sequences in the sample also encode this CDR3. This rearrangement joins TRBV27 to TRBJ1-1; D is undetermined. Germline-derived CDR1 and CDR2 are MNHEY and SMNVEV (reference sequence). Trimming pared 2 bases from V and 4 bases from J, leaving 5 bases between. CDR3 length: 12 residues. CDR3 loop: CASSLTGTEAFF. The CDR3 coding sequence is TGTGCCAGCAGTTTAACGGGCACTGAAGCTTTCTTT.

The rearrangement joins TRBV7-9 to TRBJ2-7; no firm D call. The ends were cut back, 5 bases at V and 9 bases at J, with 11 bases in the middle. The CDR3 sequence is 11 residues long. Germline V gives CDR1 SEHNR, CDR2 FQNEAQ (reference sequence). The CDR3 is CASSLMGAQYF. In DNA form, the CDR3 reads TGTGCCAGCAGCCTTATGGGCGCGCAGTACTTC.